The 10 T cell receptor beta chains presented below share a single source sample, sequenced in a study of T cells in Graves' hyperthyroidism and ophthalmopathy. Amplified TCR beta CDR3 regions came from RNA transcripts. When the TCR CDR3 underwent first-round RT-PCR, the HTBI primer set was used. TCRdb recomputed calls from the multiplex PCR reads with MiXCR, one row per CDR3 protein. The repertoire has hundreds of thousands of distinct CDR3 sequences, around 14% of them found once; the top ten carry about 9.1%. Sequenced input: blood. These receptor sequences come from a woman between 18 and 29 years old with Graves' hyperthyroidism.

This clonotype was found a few times. This could be a read error, since a much larger clone is one nucleotide away. The chain is built from TRBV7-2 and TRBJ1-5, with TRBD1 identical over 7 bases. This CDR3 has 16 residues. The V segment lost 6 bases and the J segment 2 bases; nucleotides outside the gene matches: 10. Germline CDR1 is SGHTA and CDR2 is FQGNSA. This chain's CDR3 is CASSFSTGSGNQPQHF. CDR3 nucleotide sequence: TGTGCCAGCAGTTTTTCGACAGGGTCGGGCAATCAGCCCCAGCATTTT.

In regard to this clonotype: The DNA is left out, because the CDR3 cannot be placed on it with certainty; the CDR3 is given as TCRdb lists it. The gene calls are TRBV12-3 or TRBV12-4 and TRBJ2-2; the DNA was not used to check the table's D call, TRBD2. Inclusive of both ends, the CDR3 amounts to 24 amino acids. The CDR3 spells CASTLYRGGSYEQYFGPGTGELFF.

This chain connects TRBV3-1 to TRBJ2-1; D possibly uses TRBD1 or TRBD2 (5 bases each). Germline V gene lookup returns CDR1 LGHDT and CDR2 YNNKEL (reference sequence). Deletions cut 2 bases from V and 9 bases from J, with 11 bases between. This CDR3 comprises 13 residues. CDR3 protein: CASSQTGGAEQFF. In DNA, the CDR3 is TGTGCCAGCAGCCAAACAGGAGGAGCTGAGCAGTTCTTC.

The V gene is TRBV4-1, the J gene TRBJ2-3, with D possibly being TRBD2 (5 bases). The germline V gene encodes CDR1 MGHRA and CDR2 YSYEKL. V was cut by 1 base and J by 6 bases, with 14 bases left in between. CDR3 length: 15 amino acids. The CDR3 loop reads CASSQGSVGGDTQYF. The CDR3, as DNA: TGCGCCAGCAGCCAAGGGTCGGTCGGCGGGGATACGCAGTATTTT.

This chain links TRBV6-1 with TRBJ2-5, with 7 bases lining up with TRBD1. Near its end, the DNA agrees better with TRBJ2-1, so the J call may be wrong. CDR3 length: 14 residues. Germline V gene sequence: CDR1 MNHNS, CDR2 SASEGT. The CDR3: CASSRGQSQETQFF. Here the CDR3 DNA reads TGTGCCAGCAGTAGGGGACAGTCCCAAGAGACCCAGTTCTTC.

This clonotype was found a few times. The V gene is TRBV19, the J gene TRBJ1-5; no definite D call. The CDR3 spans 14 residues. In germline, CDR1 is LNHDA, CDR2 SQIVND (reference sequence). Trimming pared 7 bases from V and 1 base from J, leaving 11 bases between. CDR3 nucleotides: TGTGCCAGTACCGCACCTGGGAGCAATCAGCCCCAGCATTTT. It encodes CASTAPGSNQPQHF.

This clonotype was detected ten times or more. The chain is built from TRBV12-5 and TRBJ2-5; no clear D. Trimming pared 3 bases from V and 6 bases from J, leaving 17 bases between. Germline-derived CDR1 and CDR2 are LGHNT and FRNRAP. The length of the CDR3 is 15 residues. As DNA, the CDR3 is TGTGCTAGTGGTTTAAATCATGAGGCGGAAAAGACCCAGTACTTC. Its protein is CASGLNHEAEKTQYF.

This clonotype has at least ten counts. The chain is built from TRBV11-2 and TRBJ2-1; D not certain. CDR3 length equals 14 residues. Trimming left V 7 bases short and J 6 bases short, with 16 bases between. Germline lookup yields CDR1 SGHAT and CDR2 FQNNGV. The CDR3 reads CASTPLPVSNEQFF. The CDR3 bases are TGTGCCAGCACGCCCCTCCCCGTTTCCAATGAGCAGTTCTTC.

This clonotype was seen many times. The gene calls are TRBV9 and TRBJ2-7; D may be TRBD2 (6 bases). CDR1 is SGDLS, CDR2 YYNGEE, per germline. Trimming stripped 4 bases from V and 5 bases from J, with 25 bases between. This CDR3 spans 17 amino acids. The CDR3 spells CASSPGDRQTYNHEQYF. The DNA for the CDR3 is TGTGCCAGCAGCCCGGGGGATCGACAGACCTATAACCACGAGCAGTACTTC.

This rearrangement joins TRBV9 to TRBJ2-4, with 8 bases lining up with TRBD1. The CDR3 spans 17 residues. The germline V gene has CDR1 SGDLS and CDR2 YYNGEE. The ends lost 3 bases at V and 6 bases at J; junction bases unmatched: 14. This CDR3 reads CASSGKPGQETGNIQYF. CDR3 in DNA: TGTGCCAGCAGCGGGAAGCCGGGACAGGAAACGGGAAACATTCAGTACTTC.